This T cell receptor beta chain was documented in a study of T cell responses to AZD1222 COVID-19 vaccine. The CDR3 has 14 amino acids. Germline CDR1 is SNHLY and CDR2 is FYNNEI. The V end was cut by 7 bases, the J end by 1 base, with 13 bases between. The assay was immunoSEQ multiplex PCR, and TCRdb's table has in-frame clones only and misses some. Of some 100,000 clones in the sample, 92% were seen once. Specimen: peripheral blood, collected 28 days after the second AZD1222 dose. The origin of this receptor is an adult who received the AZD1222 COVID-19 vaccine. The rearrangement uses TRBV2 and TRBJ2-5, with D tentatively TRBD1 (5 bases). In DNA, the CDR3 is TGTGCCAGCACCGCCGGACACGTCCAAGAGACCCAGTACTTC. Translation: CASTAGHVQETQYF.